Below, 10 T cell receptor beta chains from the same sample are listed, as sequenced in a study of neurological immune-mediated disorders (dated by TCRdb to the late 2010s). Library generation was performed with 5' RACE. Sequencing instrument: Illumina HiSeq 2500. TCRdb trimmed public reads at Q25 via fastp, called clones via MiXCR and kept in-frame beta chains. Here each entry gathers all rows of one CDR3 protein and keeps the most common genes and DNA. The sample data list approximately 38,000 distinct CDR3 sequences, and approximately 7% of these were observed just once. The biggest ten clones account for approximately 5.4% of the sample. The sequenced sample consisted of CD4+ T cells from blood. All receptors derive from a middle-aged man in good health.

In this sample, this clonotype turned up many times. V is TRBV20-1 and J is TRBJ2-3; 8 positions match TRBD1. CDR3 length equals 14 residues. Germline assignment: CDR1 DFQATT and CDR2 SNEGSKA (reference sequence). Trimming took 4 bases from V and 2 from J; bases not matched to a gene: 5. DNA for the CDR3: TGCAGTGCTACGGACAGGGTGGTCACAGATACGCAGTATTTT. This sequence encodes CSATDRVVTDTQYF.

This clonotype occurred many times. The genes are TRBV20-1 and TRBJ2-5; D gene unclear. Between the trimmed V and J ends, which lost 6 bases and 2 bases, there was a span of 7 bases. CDR3 length: 11 amino acids. CDR1 is DFQATT and CDR2 is SNEGSKA in the germline V gene (reference sequence). CDR3 residues: CSATTQETQYF. The CDR3 region has the DNA TGCAGTGCAACCACACAAGAGACCCAGTACTTC.

The table lists this clonotype with many counts. This sequence joins TRBV4-1 and TRBJ1-5, with D hard to call. Germline values: CDR1 MGHRA, CDR2 YSYEKL. Trimming stripped 1 base from V and 9 bases from J, with 13 bases between. The CDR3 has 14 amino acids. CDR3 sequence: CASSQVTLGSPQHF. CDR3 in DNA: TGCGCCAGCAGCCAAGTCACCCTGGGATCGCCCCAGCATTTT.

At least ten counts were recorded for this clonotype. The chain combines TRBV12-3 or TRBV12-4 with TRBJ1-6; 9 bases agree with TRBD1. J lost 9 bases, V lost 6 bases, and 9 bases had no gene match. CDR3 length: 15 amino acids. As DNA, the CDR3 is TGTGCCAGCAGACGGATCCGGGACAGGGCTTCACCCCTCCACTTT. Its protein product is CASRRIRDRASPLHF.

The table lists this clonotype with many counts. The rearrangement joins TRBV29-1 to TRBJ1-2; 12 bases map to TRBD1. The CDR3 extends over 15 amino acids. V dropped 6 bases and J dropped 4; count of bases not matched to a gene: 9. Germline-derived CDR1 and CDR2 are SQVTM and ANQGSEA. CDR3 sequence reads: CSVASGTGGVYGYTF. In nucleotides, the CDR3 is TGCAGCGTAGCCTCCGGGACAGGGGGCGTCTATGGCTACACCTTC.

This clonotype was found many times. The V call is TRBV7-2, the J call TRBJ2-7; TRBD2 is a possible D gene (6 bases). Germline V gene data show CDR1 as SGHTA and CDR2 as FQGNSA. The CDR3 sequence is 15 residues long. Trimming cost V 7 bases and J 3 bases, with 19 bases left between them. The CDR3 sequence is CASTRGRAGSYEQYF. CDR3 in DNA: TGTGCCAGCACTCGAGGCCGAGCGGGTAGCTACGAGCAGTACTTC.

The sample holds many counts of this clonotype. The V gene is TRBV6-5, the J gene TRBJ2-1, with 9 nucleotides matching TRBD1. Germline CDR1 MNHEY, CDR2 SVGAGI. V lost 6 bases to trimming and J lost 5 bases; unmatched junction nucleotides: 5. This CDR3 comprises 14 residues. CDR3 DNA sequence: TGTGCCAGCAGCGGGACAGGGAGGCACAATGAGCAGTTCTTC. Translating gives CASSGTGRHNEQFF.

This clonotype showed up many times. J is TRBJ2-1 and V is TRBV7-9; no firm D call. The V end was cut by 0 bases, the J end by 5 bases, with 5 bases between. CDR1 and CDR2 (germline): SEHNR, FQNEAQ (reference sequence). The CDR3 runs 13 residues. Here the CDR3 DNA reads TGTGCCAGCAGCTTAGCGGTGGACAATGAGCAGTTCTTC. This gives the protein CASSLAVDNEQFF.

The sample holds many counts of this clonotype. The V and J genes are TRBV12-3 or TRBV12-4 and TRBJ2-2, with 12 bases fitting TRBD1. Losses at the gene ends were 3 bases for V and 4 bases for J; bases not matched to a gene: 9. The CDR3 has 18 residues. CDR3 amino acids: CASSFQGQGAGRTGELFF. The CDR3 region has the DNA TGTGCCAGCAGTTTCCAGGGACAGGGGGCAGGTCGCACCGGGGAGCTGTTTTTT.

This clonotype was recorded many times. The genes are TRBV5-1 and TRBJ2-5, with TRBD1 identical over 7 bases. V was pared by 4 bases and J by 4 bases, with 4 bases of the junction left unmatched. The CDR3 spans 13 residues. Germline V CDR1 and CDR2: SGHRS, YFSETQ. CDR3 sequence reads: CASSQPGGETQYF. CDR3 in DNA: TGCGCCAGCAGCCAGCCAGGGGGAGAGACCCAGTACTTC.